Listed here is a single T cell receptor (beta chain). Antigen specificity is unknown. Trimming shortened V by 0 bases and J by 7 bases, and 13 bases separated the two germline ends. The germline V gene encodes CDR1 MGHRA and CDR2 YSYEKL. The CDR3 has 16 amino acids. Assay used: immunoSEQ multiplex PCR; TCRdb lists only in-frame clones, some missing. This table has over 150,000 clones, roughly 84% appearing once. The sample is drawn from a study of cytomegalovirus exposure and HLA in healthy donors. Study outcomes and limitations: The study put 150 or so TCR beta chains on its list as cytomegalovirus-associated. With high specificity and sensitivity, the classifier reportedly diagnosed cytomegalovirus status. Many donors shared some public TCRs, even though most TCR sequences were rare.

The receptor was isolated from a woman in her late teens or twenties in good health and CMV-seropositive. The chain joins TRBV4-1 to TRBJ1-6; TRBD1 is a possible D gene (6 bases). Sample: PBMCs. The CDR3 reads CASSQERGHRNSPLHF. The DNA of the CDR3 is TGCGCCAGCAGCCAAGAACGGGGACACCGGAATTCACCCCTCCACTTT.